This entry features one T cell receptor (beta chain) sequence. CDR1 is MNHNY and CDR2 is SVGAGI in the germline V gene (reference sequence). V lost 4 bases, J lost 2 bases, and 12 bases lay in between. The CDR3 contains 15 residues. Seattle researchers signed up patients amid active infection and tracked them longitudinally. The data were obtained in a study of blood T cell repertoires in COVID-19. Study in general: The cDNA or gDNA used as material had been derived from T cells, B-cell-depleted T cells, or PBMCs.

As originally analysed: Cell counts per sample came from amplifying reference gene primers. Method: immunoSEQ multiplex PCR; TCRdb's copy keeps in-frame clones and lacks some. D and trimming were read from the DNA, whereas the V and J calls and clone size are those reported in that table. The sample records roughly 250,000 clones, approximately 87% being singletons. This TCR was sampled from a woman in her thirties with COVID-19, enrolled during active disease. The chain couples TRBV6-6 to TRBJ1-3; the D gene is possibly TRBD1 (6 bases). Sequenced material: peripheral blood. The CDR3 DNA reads TGTGCCAGCAGTTTCCTAAACAGGGCTGGAAACACCATATATTTT. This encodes CASSFLNRAGNTIYF.